Below, 9 T cell receptor beta chains from the same sample are listed, as sequenced in a study of blood T cells in healthy people across ages. For the second PCR, which ran for roughly 7 to 11 cycles, a sample-barcoded 5' primer and a J-beta primer mix were used. TCRdb re-analysed the 5' RACE reads in MiXCR, keeping a single row per CDR3 protein. The repertoire has over 300,000 distinct CDR3 sequences, over 45% of them found once; the top ten carry 45% to 60%. Sequencing was performed on blood. These receptor sequences come from a man between 60 and 75 years old in good health.

This clonotype has just one count. The V gene is TRBV12-3 or TRBV12-4, the J gene TRBJ2-1, with 7 bases matching TRBD1. J was trimmed by 15 bases and V by 3 bases; bases with no gene match: 8. The CDR3 extends over 12 amino acids. CDR3 loop: CASSFGRQGSFF. CDR3 in DNA: TGTGCCAGCAGTTTTGGGAGACAGGGTTCGTTCTTC.

The chain employs TRBV3-1 and TRBJ2-5; the D gene could be TRBD1 or TRBD2 (5 bases each). Germline loops: CDR1 LGHDT, CDR2 YNNKEL (reference sequence). The germline V and J ends were trimmed by 3 bases and 2 bases, with 19 bases remaining between them. This CDR3 is built from 17 residues. CDR3 sequence reads: CASSHVSRDGAQETQYF. The CDR3 coding sequence is TGTGCCAGCAGCCATGTGAGCAGGGACGGAGCGCAAGAGACCCAGTACTTC.

This clonotype came up a few times. V gene TRBV5-4 combines with J gene TRBJ2-3; D remains ambiguous. Looked up from germline, CDR1 is SGHNT and CDR2 is YYREEE (reference sequence). The CDR3 loop spans 15 amino acids. The V gene lost 4 bases and the J gene lost 0 bases, with 12 bases spanning the gap. The CDR3 coding sequence is TGTGCCAGCAGCCCTCTGTTGGACAGCACAGATACGCAGTATTTT. Amino acids: CASSPLLDSTDTQYF.

The CDR3 is CAISEGSSYEQYF. CDR3 DNA: TGTGCCATCAGTGAGGGCTCCTCCTACGAGCAGTACTTC. The chain is built from TRBV10-3 and TRBJ2-7; the D is unclear. Germline CDR1 reads ENHRY; CDR2 reads SYGVKD. V shed 2 bases and J shed 0 bases, with 5 bases lying between them. CDR3 length: 13 amino acids.

This clonotype was counted only a few times. One base away lies a much larger clone, so this may be a sequencing read error. This chain links TRBV7-2 with TRBJ2-5; no clear D. CDR1 is SGHTA, CDR2 FQGNSA, per germline. The CDR3 runs to 14 residues. V shed 4 bases and J shed 11 bases, with 20 bases lying between them. The CDR3 coding sequence is TGTGCCAGCAGCTCCTCGCCCAACTCGAATGAGCAGTACTTC. Translation: CASSSSPNSNEQYF.

This clonotype was seen a few times. V gene TRBV2 combines with J gene TRBJ2-3; D gene ambiguous. Germline assignment: CDR1 SNHLY and CDR2 FYNNEI. The V and J ends lost 3 bases and 2 bases respectively, with 9 bases between them. The CDR3 spans 14 residues. The CDR3 DNA follows: TGTGCCAGCAGTGAGCGGCAGATCACAGATACGCAGTATTTT. Its translation is CASSERQITDTQYF.

This clonotype was found a few times. The chain links TRBV3-1 to TRBJ2-5; TRBD2 aligns across 11 bases. The J call could be wrong; TRBJ2-7 is a better fit for the DNA end. The CDR3 has 14 residues. Germline assignment: CDR1 LGHDT and CDR2 YNNKEL (reference sequence). The CDR3 region is CASSPGLAAGEQYF. CDR3 sequence (DNA): TGTGCCAGCAGCCCGGGACTAGCGGCGGGCGAGCAGTACTTC.

This clonotype was detected only a few times. This chain joins TRBV20-1 and TRBJ2-1, with 8 bases that match TRBD2. The CDR3 runs to 11 residues. The V segment lost 5 bases and the J segment 8 bases; nucleotides outside the gene matches: 2. The V gene's germline CDR1 is DFQATT and CDR2 SNEGSKA (reference sequence). In DNA, the CDR3 is TGCAGTGCTGTTAGCGGGGATGAGCAGTTCTTC. Translated: CSAVSGDEQFF.

The sample holds a few counts of this clonotype. The germline gene is not matched at one end of the junction; a read error may be the cause. This chain joins TRBV19 and TRBJ2-1; TRBD2 agrees at 8 bases. Germline CDR1 is LNHDA and CDR2 is SQIVND (reference sequence). The CDR3 has 11 amino acids. The CDR3 coding sequence is TGCGGGACTAGCTCCTACAATGAGCAGTTCTTC. Protein sequence: CGTSSYNEQFF.